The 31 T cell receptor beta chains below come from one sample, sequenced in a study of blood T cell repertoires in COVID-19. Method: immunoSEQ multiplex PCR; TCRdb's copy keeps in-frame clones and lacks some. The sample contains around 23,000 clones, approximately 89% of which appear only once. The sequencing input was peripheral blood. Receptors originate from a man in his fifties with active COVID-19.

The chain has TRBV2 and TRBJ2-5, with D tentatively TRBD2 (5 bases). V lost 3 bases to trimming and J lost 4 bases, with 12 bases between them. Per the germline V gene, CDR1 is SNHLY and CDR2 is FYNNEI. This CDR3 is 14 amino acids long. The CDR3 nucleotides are TGTGCCAGCAGTGAGGAGGTAATTCGAGAGACCCAGTACTTC. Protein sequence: CASSEEVIRETQYF.

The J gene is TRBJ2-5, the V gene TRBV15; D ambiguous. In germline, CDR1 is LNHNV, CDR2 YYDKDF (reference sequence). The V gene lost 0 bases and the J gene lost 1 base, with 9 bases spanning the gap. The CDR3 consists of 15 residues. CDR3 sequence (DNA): TGTGCCACCAGCAGAGAGTCGCTAGTCCAAGAGACCCAGTACTTC. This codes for CATSRESLVQETQYF.

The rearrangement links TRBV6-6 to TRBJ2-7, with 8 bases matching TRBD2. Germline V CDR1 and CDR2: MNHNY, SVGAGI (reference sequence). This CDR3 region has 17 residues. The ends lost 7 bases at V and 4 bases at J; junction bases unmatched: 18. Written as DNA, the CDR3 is TGTGCCAGCAATCGCCGTGGGGTAGCGGGGACTCTATACGAGCAGTACTTC. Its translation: CASNRRGVAGTLYEQYF.

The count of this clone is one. Here the CDR3 DNA reads TGTGCCAGCAGCTTCCAGGGTCTCGGGGCCAACGTCCTGACTTTC. Translated: CASSFQGLGANVLTF. The rearrangement joins TRBV11-2 to TRBJ2-6; D is perhaps TRBD1 (5 bases). Trimming stripped 3 bases from V and 4 bases from J, with 10 bases between. The CDR3 contains 15 residues. Germline loops: CDR1 SGHAT, CDR2 FQNNGV.

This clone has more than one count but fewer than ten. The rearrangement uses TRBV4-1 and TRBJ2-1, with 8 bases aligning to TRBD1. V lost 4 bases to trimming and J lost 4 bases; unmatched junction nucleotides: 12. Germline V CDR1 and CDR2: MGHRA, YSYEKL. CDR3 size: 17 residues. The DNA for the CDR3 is TGCGCCAGCAGCCGAGGCTCCGGGACAGGCACTTACAATGAGCAGTTCTTC. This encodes CASSRGSGTGTYNEQFF.

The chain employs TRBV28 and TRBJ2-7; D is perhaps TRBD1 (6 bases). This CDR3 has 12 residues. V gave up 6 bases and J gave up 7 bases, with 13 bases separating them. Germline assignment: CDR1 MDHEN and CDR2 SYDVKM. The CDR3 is CASSFDRWEQYF. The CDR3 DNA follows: TGTGCCAGCAGCTTTGACAGGTGGGAGCAGTACTTC. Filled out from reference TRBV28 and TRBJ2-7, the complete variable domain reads DVKVTQSSRYLVKRTGEKVFLECVQDMDHENMFWYRQDPGLGLRLIYFSYDVKMKEKGDIPEGYSVSREKKERFSLILESASTNQTSMYLCASSFDRWEQYFGPGTRLTVT.

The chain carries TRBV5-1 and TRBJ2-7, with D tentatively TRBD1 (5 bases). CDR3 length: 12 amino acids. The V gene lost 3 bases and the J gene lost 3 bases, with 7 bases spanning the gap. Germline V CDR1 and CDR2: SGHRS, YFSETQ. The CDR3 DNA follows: TGCGCCAGCAGCTCTCAGGGCTACGAGCAGTACTTC. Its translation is CASSSQGYEQYF. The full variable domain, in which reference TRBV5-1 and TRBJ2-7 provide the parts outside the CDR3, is KAGVTQTPRYLIKTRGQQVTLSCSPISGHRSVSWYQQTPGQGLQFLFEYFSETQRNKGNFPGRFSGRQFSNSRSEMNVSTLELGDSALYLCASSSQGYEQYFGPGTRLTVT.

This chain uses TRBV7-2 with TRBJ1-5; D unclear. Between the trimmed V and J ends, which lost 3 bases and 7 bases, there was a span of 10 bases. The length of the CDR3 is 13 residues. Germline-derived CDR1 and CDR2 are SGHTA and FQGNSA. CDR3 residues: CASSFGLEQPQHF. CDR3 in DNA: TGTGCCAGCAGCTTCGGCCTAGAGCAGCCCCAGCATTTT.

CDR3 loop: CASSDSASGELFF. As DNA, the CDR3 is TGTGCCAGCAGTGACTCAGCAAGCGGGGAGCTGTTTTTT. The chain recombines TRBV6-4 with TRBJ2-2; D gene ambiguous. Per the germline V gene, CDR1 is MRHNA and CDR2 is SNTAGT. The CDR3 totals 13 residues. V was cut by 0 bases and J by 7 bases, with 6 bases left in between.

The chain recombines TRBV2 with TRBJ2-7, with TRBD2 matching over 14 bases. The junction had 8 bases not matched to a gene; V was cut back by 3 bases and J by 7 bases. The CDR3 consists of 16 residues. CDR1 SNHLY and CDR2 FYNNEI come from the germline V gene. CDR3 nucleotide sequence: TGTGCCAGCAGTGAGGGAGGCGGGACTAGCGGGAGAGAGCAGTACTTC. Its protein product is CASSEGGGTSGREQYF.

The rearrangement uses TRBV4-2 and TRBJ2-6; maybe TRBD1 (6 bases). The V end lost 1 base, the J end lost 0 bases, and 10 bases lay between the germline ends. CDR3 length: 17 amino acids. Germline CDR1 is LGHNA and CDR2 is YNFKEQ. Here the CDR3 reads CASSQAGTSSGANVLTF. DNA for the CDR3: TGTGCCAGCAGCCAAGCTGGGACAAGCTCTGGGGCCAACGTCCTGACTTTC.

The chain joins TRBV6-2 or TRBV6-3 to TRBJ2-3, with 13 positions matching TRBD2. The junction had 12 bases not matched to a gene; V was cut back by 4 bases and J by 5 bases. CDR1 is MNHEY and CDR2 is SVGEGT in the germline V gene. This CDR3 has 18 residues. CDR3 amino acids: CASSFPKLAGGPEDTQYF. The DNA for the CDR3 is TGTGCCAGCAGTTTTCCCAAACTAGCGGGGGGGCCTGAAGATACGCAGTATTTT.

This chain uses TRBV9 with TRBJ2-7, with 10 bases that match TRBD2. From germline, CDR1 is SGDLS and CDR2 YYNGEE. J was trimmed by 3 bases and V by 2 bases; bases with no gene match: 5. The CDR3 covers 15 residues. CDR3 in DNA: TGTGCCAGCAGCGTCGGGCTAGCGGGAGTCTACGAGCAGTACTTC. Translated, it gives CASSVGLAGVYEQYF. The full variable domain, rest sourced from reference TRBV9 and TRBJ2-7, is DSGVTQTPKHLITATGQRVTLRCSPRSGDLSVYWYQQSLDQGLQFLIQYYNGEERAKGNILERFSAQQFPDLHSELNLSSLELGDSALYFCASSVGLAGVYEQYFGPGTRLTVT.

CDR3 loop: CASSPLAGRDEQYF. CDR3 bases: TGTGCCAGCAGCCCCCTAGCGGGAAGGGACGAGCAGTACTTC. The chain has TRBV6-2 or TRBV6-3 and TRBJ2-7; 9 bases match TRBD2. This CDR3 has 14 amino acids. The ends lost 6 bases at V and 5 bases at J; junction bases unmatched: 8. Germline V gene data show CDR1 as MNHEY and CDR2 as SVGEGT.

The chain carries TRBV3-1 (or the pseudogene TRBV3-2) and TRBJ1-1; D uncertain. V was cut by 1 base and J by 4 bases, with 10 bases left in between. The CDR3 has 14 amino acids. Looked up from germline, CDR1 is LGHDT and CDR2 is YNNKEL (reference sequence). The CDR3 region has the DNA TGTGCCAGCAGCCAAGGGGGTAGCGGCACTGAAGCTTTCTTT. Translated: CASSQGGSGTEAFF.

CDR3 region: CASSPRSYISYEQYF. DNA for the CDR3: TGTGCCAGCTCACCCAGGTCTTACATCTCCTACGAGCAGTACTTC. The chain combines TRBV18 with TRBJ2-7; D remains ambiguous. The V gene lost 3 bases and the J gene lost 0 bases, with 12 bases spanning the gap. CDR3 length equals 15 residues. Germline loops: CDR1 KGHSH, CDR2 LQKENI. Full variable domain (outside the CDR3, taken from reference TRBV18 and TRBJ2-7): NAGVMQNPRHLVRRRGQEARLRCSPMKGHSHVYWYRQLPEEGLKFMVYLQKENIIDESGMPKERFSAEFPKEGPSILRIQQVVRGDSAAYFCASSPRSYISYEQYFGPGTRLTVT.

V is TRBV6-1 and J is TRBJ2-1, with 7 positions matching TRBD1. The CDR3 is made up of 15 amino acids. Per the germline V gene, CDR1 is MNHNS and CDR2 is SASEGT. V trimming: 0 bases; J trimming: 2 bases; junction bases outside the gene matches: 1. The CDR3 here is CASSEAQGAYNEQFF. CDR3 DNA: TGTGCCAGCAGTGAAGCGCAGGGGGCCTACAATGAGCAGTTCTTC.

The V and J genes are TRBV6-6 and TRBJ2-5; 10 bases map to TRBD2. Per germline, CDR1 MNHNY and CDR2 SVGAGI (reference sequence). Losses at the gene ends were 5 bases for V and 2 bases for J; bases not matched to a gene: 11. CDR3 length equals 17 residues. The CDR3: CASSPFLAGAGQETQYF. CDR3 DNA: TGTGCCAGCAGTCCGTTTCTAGCGGGGGCCGGACAAGAGACCCAGTACTTC.

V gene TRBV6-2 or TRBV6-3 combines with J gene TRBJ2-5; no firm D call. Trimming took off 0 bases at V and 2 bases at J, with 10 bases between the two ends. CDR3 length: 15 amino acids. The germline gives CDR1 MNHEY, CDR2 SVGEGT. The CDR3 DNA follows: TGTGCCAGCAGTTACTCTCAGACGAGGCAAGAGACCCAGTACTTC. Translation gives CASSYSQTRQETQYF.

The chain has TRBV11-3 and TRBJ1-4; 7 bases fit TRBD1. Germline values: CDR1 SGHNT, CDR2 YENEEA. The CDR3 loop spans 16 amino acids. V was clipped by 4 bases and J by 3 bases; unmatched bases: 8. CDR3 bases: TGTGCCAGCAGCTCCGCCACAGGGGAGGCTAATGAAAAACTGTTTTTT. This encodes CASSSATGEANEKLFF.

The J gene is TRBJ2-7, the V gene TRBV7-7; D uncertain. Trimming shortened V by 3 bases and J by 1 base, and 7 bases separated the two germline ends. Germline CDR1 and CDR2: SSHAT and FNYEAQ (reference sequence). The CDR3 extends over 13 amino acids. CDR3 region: CASSLSESYEQYF. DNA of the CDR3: TGTGCCAGCAGCTTGTCGGAGTCCTACGAGCAGTACTTC.

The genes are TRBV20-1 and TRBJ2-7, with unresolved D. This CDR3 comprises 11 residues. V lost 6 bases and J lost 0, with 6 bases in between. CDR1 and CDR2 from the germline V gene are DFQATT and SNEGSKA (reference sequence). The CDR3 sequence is CSALSSYEQYF. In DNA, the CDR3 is TGCAGTGCCCTGAGCTCCTACGAGCAGTACTTC.

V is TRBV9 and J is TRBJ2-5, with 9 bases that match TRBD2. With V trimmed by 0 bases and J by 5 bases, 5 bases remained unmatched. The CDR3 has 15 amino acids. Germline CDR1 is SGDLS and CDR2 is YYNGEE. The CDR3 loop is CASSVAAGGQETQYF. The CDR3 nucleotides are TGTGCCAGCAGCGTAGCGGCGGGGGGGCAGGAGACCCAGTACTTC.

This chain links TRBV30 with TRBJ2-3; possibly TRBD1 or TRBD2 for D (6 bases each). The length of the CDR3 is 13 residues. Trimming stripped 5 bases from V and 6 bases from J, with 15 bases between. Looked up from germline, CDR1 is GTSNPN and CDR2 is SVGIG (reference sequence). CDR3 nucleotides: TGTGCCTGGGGGACTCTCCAGGGGGATACGCAGTATTTT. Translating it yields CAWGTLQGDTQYF.

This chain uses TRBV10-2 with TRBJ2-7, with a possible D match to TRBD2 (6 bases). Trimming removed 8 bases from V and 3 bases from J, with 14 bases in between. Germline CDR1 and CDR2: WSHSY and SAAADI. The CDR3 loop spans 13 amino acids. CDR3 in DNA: TGCGCCAGCGGGGGAGTAGCGGACTACGAGCAGTACTTC. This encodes CASGGVADYEQYF.

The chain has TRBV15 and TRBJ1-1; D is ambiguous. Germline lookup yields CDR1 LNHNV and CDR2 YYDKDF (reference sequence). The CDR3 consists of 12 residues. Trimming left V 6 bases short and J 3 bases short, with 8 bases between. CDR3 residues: CATSGEHTEAFF. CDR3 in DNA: TGTGCCACCAGTGGAGAGCACACTGAAGCTTTCTTT.

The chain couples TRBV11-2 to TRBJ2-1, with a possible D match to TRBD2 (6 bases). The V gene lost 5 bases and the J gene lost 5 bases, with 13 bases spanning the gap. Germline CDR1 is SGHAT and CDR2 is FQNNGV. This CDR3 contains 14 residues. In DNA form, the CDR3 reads TGTGCCAGCAGCACTAGCCGGGGCAACAATGAGCAGTTCTTC. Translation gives CASSTSRGNNEQFF.

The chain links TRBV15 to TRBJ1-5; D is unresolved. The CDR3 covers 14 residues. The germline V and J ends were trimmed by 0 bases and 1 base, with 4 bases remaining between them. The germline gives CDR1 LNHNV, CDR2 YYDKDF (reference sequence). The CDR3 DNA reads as TGTGCCACCAGCAGAGACTACAGCAATCAGCCCCAGCATTTT. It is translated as CATSRDYSNQPQHF.

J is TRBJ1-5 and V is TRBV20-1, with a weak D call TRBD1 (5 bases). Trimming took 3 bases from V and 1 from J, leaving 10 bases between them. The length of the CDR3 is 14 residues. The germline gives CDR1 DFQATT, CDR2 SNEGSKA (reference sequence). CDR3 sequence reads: CSASSPGSNQPQHF. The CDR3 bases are TGCAGTGCTAGTAGTCCAGGGAGCAATCAGCCCCAGCATTTT.

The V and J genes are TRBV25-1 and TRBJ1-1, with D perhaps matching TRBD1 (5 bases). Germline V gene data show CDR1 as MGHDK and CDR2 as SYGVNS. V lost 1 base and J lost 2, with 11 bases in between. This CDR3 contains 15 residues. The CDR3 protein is CASSELTGYNTEAFF. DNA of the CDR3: TGTGCCAGCAGTGAATTAACAGGTTATAACACTGAAGCTTTCTTT.

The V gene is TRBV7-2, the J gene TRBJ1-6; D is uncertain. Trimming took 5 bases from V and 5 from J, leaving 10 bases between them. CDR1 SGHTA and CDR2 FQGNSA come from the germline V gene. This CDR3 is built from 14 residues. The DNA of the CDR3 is TGTGCCAGCAGCCCGACACTGAATAATTCACCCCTCCACTTT. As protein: CASSPTLNNSPLHF.